The 27 T cell receptor beta chains below all came from one sample that was sequenced in a study of spatial heterogeneity in lung cancer. TCRdb itself ran the 5' RACE reads through MiXCR, one entry per CDR3 protein. Altogether tens of thousands of distinct CDR3 sequences are present, 8% to 10% being singletons, with the ten largest covering about 20%. Time point noted: blood at routine non-recurrence follow-up after resection. The material was PBMCs, obtained at follow-up. The receptors here all came from a male donor with early-stage non-small cell lung cancer.

This clonotype was recorded at least ten times. The chain joins TRBV28 to TRBJ1-2, with D unresolved. The germline gives CDR1 MDHEN, CDR2 SYDVKM. Trimming took off 10 bases at V and 4 bases at J, with 16 bases between the two ends. The CDR3 length is 13 residues. The CDR3 region has the DNA TGTGCCACCAATGACGTGCACTTCTATGGCTACACCTTC. Its protein is CATNDVHFYGYTF.

V gene TRBV9 combines with J gene TRBJ2-7; D unresolved. The CDR3 runs to 15 residues. V lost 0 bases, J lost 0 bases, and 10 bases lay in between. Germline V gene lookup returns CDR1 SGDLS and CDR2 YYNGEE. The DNA of the CDR3 is TGTGCCAGCAGCGTAGATCCGTCCAACTCCTACGAGCAGTACTTC. Its protein is CASSVDPSNSYEQYF.

This clonotype was detected a few times. The chain joins TRBV5-4 to TRBJ2-7; TRBD2 is a possible D gene (5 bases). The length of the CDR3 is 15 residues. Per the germline V gene, CDR1 is SGHNT and CDR2 is YYREEE (reference sequence). Between the trimmed V and J ends, which lost 0 bases and 3 bases, there was a span of 13 bases. As DNA, the CDR3 is TGTGCCAGCAGCTTGGAAGGCGAGAGGGACTACGAGCAGTACTTC. Translated, it gives CASSLEGERDYEQYF.

This chain links TRBV2 with TRBJ2-1; D is unclear. CDR3 length: 13 residues. V was cut by 4 bases and J by 5 bases, with 9 bases left in between. Germline V gene sequence: CDR1 SNHLY, CDR2 FYNNEI. In nucleotides, the CDR3 is TGTGCCAGCAGTGTAACAGTCGACAATGAGCAGTTCTTC. Its translation: CASSVTVDNEQFF.

Ten or more counts support this clonotype. The chain carries TRBV20-1 and TRBJ1-2; the D gene is possibly TRBD1 (5 bases). Germline V gene lookup returns CDR1 DFQATT and CDR2 SNEGSKA (reference sequence). V was cut by 2 bases and J by 4 bases, with 14 bases left in between. CDR3 length equals 14 residues. The CDR3 coding sequence is TGCAGTGCTAGACAGCATGGGGCCAGCTATGGCTACACCTTC. It yields the protein CSARQHGASYGYTF.

This chain uses TRBV20-1 with TRBJ2-2, with D unresolved. This CDR3 is 14 amino acids long. Trimming took 0 bases from V and 1 from J, leaving 6 bases between them. CDR1 and CDR2 from the germline V gene are DFQATT and SNEGSKA (reference sequence). CDR3 amino acids: CSARDKENTGELFF. The CDR3, as DNA: TGCAGTGCTAGAGATAAGGAGAACACCGGGGAGCTGTTTTTT.

The DNA for the CDR3 is TGCAGTGCTAGAGAAAGGGGGGTGGCCTACGAGCAGTACTTC. Protein sequence: CSARERGVAYEQYF. The chain recombines TRBV20-1 with TRBJ2-7, with D perhaps matching TRBD1 or TRBD2 (6 bases each). Between the trimmed V and J ends, which lost 0 bases and 2 bases, there was a span of 11 bases. From germline, CDR1 is DFQATT and CDR2 SNEGSKA (reference sequence). The CDR3 extends over 14 amino acids.

The chain joins TRBV28 to TRBJ1-5; TRBD1 is a possible D gene (5 bases). V lost 9 bases to trimming and J lost 3 bases, with 15 bases between them. This CDR3 has 14 amino acids. The germline V gene encodes CDR1 MDHEN and CDR2 SYDVKM. CDR3 DNA: TGTGCCAGTACGGCTACAGGAGTCAATCAGCCCCAGCATTTT. Amino acids: CASTATGVNQPQHF.

This clonotype was counted ten times or more. The rearrangement joins TRBV4-1 to TRBJ2-7, with D tentatively TRBD1 (5 bases). Between the trimmed V and J ends, which lost 0 bases and 0 bases, there was a span of 12 bases. The CDR3 length is 16 residues. Germline V gives CDR1 MGHRA, CDR2 YSYEKL. In nucleotides, the CDR3 is TGCGCCAGCAGCCAAGAAGGTAGGGGCAGCTCCTACGAGCAGTACTTC. Translation gives CASSQEGRGSSYEQYF.

This chain uses TRBV12-3 or TRBV12-4 with TRBJ1-3; D is uncertain. The CDR3 runs to 13 residues. Trimming stripped 2 bases from V and 4 bases from J, with 6 bases between. DNA of the CDR3: TGTGCCAGCAGTTTAAGACCGGGAAACACCATATATTTT. It codes for CASSLRPGNTIYF.

This clonotype has a count of ten or more. V is TRBV28 and J is TRBJ1-5, with 7 positions matching TRBD1. Germline V gene lookup returns CDR1 MDHEN and CDR2 SYDVKM. The CDR3 runs 16 residues. The J segment lost 2 bases and the V segment lost 3 bases, leaving 7 bases of the junction unmatched. The CDR3, as DNA: TGTGCCAGCAGTTTGATTATTACAGGGGGCAATCAGCCCCAGCATTTT. Translated: CASSLIITGGNQPQHF. The full variable domain, in which reference TRBV28 and TRBJ1-5 provide the parts outside the CDR3, is DVKVTQSSRYLVKRTGEKVFLECVQDMDHENMFWYRQDPGLGLRLIYFSYDVKMKEKGDIPEGYSVSREKKERFSLILESASTNQTSMYLCASSLIITGGNQPQHFGDGTRLSIL.

CDR3 in DNA: TGTGCCAGCAGTTCCCGGGGGGATTCACCCCTCCACTTT. The encoded protein is CASSSRGDSPLHF. The rearrangement joins TRBV6-2 or TRBV6-3 to TRBJ1-6; tentative D call: TRBD1 (5 bases). Germline V gene sequence: CDR1 MNHEY, CDR2 SVGEGT. CDR3 length: 13 residues. Trimming stripped 4 bases from V and 8 bases from J, with 9 bases between.

This clonotype has at least ten counts. The chain is built from TRBV5-1 and TRBJ2-3; D is possibly TRBD1 (6 bases). Germline CDR1 reads SGHRS; CDR2 reads YFSETQ. Trimming took 5 bases from V and 4 from J, leaving 14 bases between them. The CDR3 sequence is 14 residues long. The chain's CDR3 is CASSSLGGADTQYF. The CDR3 DNA is TGCGCCAGCAGTTCTCTAGGGGGAGCAGATACGCAGTATTTT.

The chain links TRBV10-3 to TRBJ2-7, with no clear D. This CDR3 comprises 11 residues. The germline CDR1 and CDR2 sequences are ENHRY and SYGVKD. V was shortened by 5 bases and J by 9 bases, with 11 bases between the two germline ends. The CDR3 sequence: CAISSESGQYF. In DNA, the CDR3 is TGTGCCATCAGTAGCGAGTCCGGGCAGTACTTC.

This clonotype was detected many times. The chain has TRBV5-1 and TRBJ2-3, with TRBD2 identical over 11 bases. Germline assignment: CDR1 SGHRS and CDR2 YFSETQ. This CDR3 comprises 15 residues. Trimming cost V 0 bases and J 6 bases; bases outside gene matches: 3. The CDR3: CASSLASGGPDTQYF. CDR3 DNA sequence: TGCGCCAGCAGCTTGGCTAGCGGGGGGCCCGATACGCAGTATTTT.

This clonotype was seen many times. The rearrangement uses TRBV7-8 and TRBJ2-6, with 12 positions matching TRBD2. Germline trimming cut 3 bases from V and 0 bases from J; bases unmatched to any gene: 6. From germline, CDR1 is SGHVS and CDR2 FQNEAQ. This CDR3 is built from 19 residues. The CDR3 spells CASSFGLAGLRSGANVLTF. The DNA for the CDR3 is TGTGCCAGCAGCTTCGGACTAGCGGGATTACGCTCTGGGGCCAACGTCCTGACTTTC.

At least ten counts were recorded for this clonotype. The chain joins TRBV20-1 to TRBJ2-7; either TRBD1 or TRBD2 may fit D (5 bases each). Per germline, CDR1 DFQATT and CDR2 SNEGSKA (reference sequence). The CDR3 consists of 15 residues. V was clipped by 0 bases and J by 0 bases, with 12 bases between them. This chain's CDR3 is CSARDWGTVSYEQYF. The CDR3, as DNA: TGCAGTGCTAGAGATTGGGGGACGGTCTCCTACGAGCAGTACTTC.

This clonotype was counted ten times or more. This sequence joins TRBV27 and TRBJ2-2, with a weak D call TRBD1 (6 bases). The ends were cut back, 6 bases at V and 0 bases at J, with 11 bases in the middle. Germline V gene data show CDR1 as MNHEY and CDR2 as SMNVEV (reference sequence). The length of the CDR3 is 15 residues. CDR3 loop: CASRLQGANTGELFF. In DNA form, the CDR3 reads TGTGCCAGCAGGCTACAGGGAGCGAACACCGGGGAGCTGTTTTTT.

This clonotype was observed at least ten times. The J gene is TRBJ2-7, the V gene TRBV20-1, with TRBD2 matching 9 bases. V was pared by 5 bases and J by 3 bases, with 5 bases of the junction left unmatched. Germline V gene sequence: CDR1 DFQATT, CDR2 SNEGSKA (reference sequence). The CDR3 length is 13 residues. In nucleotides, the CDR3 is TGCAGTGCTTTAGCGGGGGCGAACTACGAGCAGTACTTC. Translation: CSALAGANYEQYF.

This clonotype was recorded many times. V usage is TRBV4-2 and J usage is TRBJ1-3; D gene uncertain. The CDR3 totals 13 residues. Germline V gene lookup returns CDR1 LGHNA and CDR2 YNFKEQ. V was trimmed by 0 bases and J by 5 bases, leaving 5 bases between them. The CDR3 nucleotides are TGTGCCAGCAGCCAAGACCCCCGAAACACCATATATTTT. Translated: CASSQDPRNTIYF.

The sample holds a few counts of this clonotype. The chain couples TRBV5-1 to TRBJ2-7; the D gene is possibly TRBD1 (6 bases). This CDR3 region has 15 residues. V was shortened by 2 bases and J by 0 bases, with 12 bases between the two germline ends. CDR1 and CDR2 (germline): SGHRS, YFSETQ. The CDR3 DNA reads as TGCGCCAGCAGCTTCGGACAGCTACCCTCCTACGAGCAGTACTTC. Encoded protein: CASSFGQLPSYEQYF.

At least ten counts were recorded for this clonotype. The chain couples TRBV4-3 to TRBJ2-5; 9 bases are a match to TRBD1. Trimming at V came to 3 bases and at J to 3 bases, leaving 8 bases not matched to a gene. The V gene's germline CDR1 is LGHNA and CDR2 YSLEER. The CDR3 extends over 16 amino acids. CDR3 loop: CASSQGQGQGEETQYF. The DNA of the CDR3 is TGCGCCAGCAGCCAGGGGCAGGGACAGGGTGAAGAGACCCAGTACTTC.

Here the CDR3 DNA reads TGTGCCAGCAGTTACAGGGGATTCGATGGCTACACCTTC. Its protein product is CASSYRGFDGYTF. V gene TRBV6-2 or TRBV6-3 combines with J gene TRBJ1-2; possible D gene TRBD1, 5 bases. The V end lost 2 bases, the J end lost 6 bases, and 10 bases lay between the germline ends. Germline V gene data show CDR1 as MNHEY and CDR2 as SVGEGT. The CDR3 consists of 13 residues.

This clonotype was counted at least ten times. This chain joins TRBV7-2 and TRBJ1-1; D unresolved. Germline V lookup: CDR1 SGHTA, CDR2 FQGNSA. Trimming took off 3 bases at V and 5 bases at J, with 7 bases between the two ends. The CDR3 runs to 12 residues. The CDR3 loop is CASSFPGTEAFF. DNA for the CDR3: TGTGCCAGCAGCTTTCCGGGTACTGAAGCTTTCTTT.

The sample holds many counts of this clonotype. The rearrangement joins TRBV6-1 to TRBJ2-5; TRBD1 might be the D (5 bases). V was clipped by 1 base and J by 4 bases, with 13 bases between them. Germline V gene lookup returns CDR1 MNHNS and CDR2 SASEGT. This CDR3 is 15 amino acids long. CDR3 amino acids: CASSEGQRHIETQYF. The CDR3, as DNA: TGTGCCAGCAGTGAAGGACAGCGCCACATAGAGACCCAGTACTTC.

The chain couples TRBV10-1 to TRBJ1-6; D gene ambiguous. The CDR3 has 15 residues. CDR1 and CDR2 from the germline V gene are WNHNN and SYGVQD (reference sequence). Trimming took 3 bases from V and 6 from J, leaving 12 bases between them. CDR3 in DNA: TGCGCCAGCAGTGAAAACCGAGGAACTAATTCACCCCTCCACTTT. It yields the protein CASSENRGTNSPLHF.

A word on this clonotype: The junction differs from germline at one of its ends, possibly a read error. The V gene is TRBV2, the J gene TRBJ2-6; D is undetermined. There are 15 residues in the CDR3. CDR1 and CDR2 (germline): SNHLY, FYNNEI. The CDR3 DNA follows: TGTGCCAGCAGGGAAGAGATCTCTGGGGCCAACGTCCTGACTTTC. As protein: CASREEISGANVLTF.